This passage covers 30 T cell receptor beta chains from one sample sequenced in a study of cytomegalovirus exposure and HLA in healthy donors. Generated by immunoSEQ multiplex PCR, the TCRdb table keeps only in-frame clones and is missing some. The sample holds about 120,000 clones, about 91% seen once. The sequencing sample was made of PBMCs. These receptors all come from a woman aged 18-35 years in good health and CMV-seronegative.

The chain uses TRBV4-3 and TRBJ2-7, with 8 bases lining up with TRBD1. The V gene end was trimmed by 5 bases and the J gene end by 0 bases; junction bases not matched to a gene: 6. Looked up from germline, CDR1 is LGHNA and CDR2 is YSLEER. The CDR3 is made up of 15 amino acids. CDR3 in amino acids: CASSVGTGDSYEQYF. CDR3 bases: TGCGCCAGCAGCGTCGGGACAGGAGACTCCTACGAGCAGTACTTC.

The CDR3 coding sequence is TGTGCCAGAACAGGGGGCAGGGACCCCGGGGAGCTGTTTTTT. Translated, it gives CARTGGRDPGELFF. The chain combines TRBV30 with TRBJ2-2; 9 bases are a match to TRBD1. CDR1 and CDR2 from the germline V gene are GTSNPN and SVGIG (reference sequence). Trimming cost V 8 bases and J 6 bases; bases outside gene matches: 10. The CDR3 extends over 14 amino acids.

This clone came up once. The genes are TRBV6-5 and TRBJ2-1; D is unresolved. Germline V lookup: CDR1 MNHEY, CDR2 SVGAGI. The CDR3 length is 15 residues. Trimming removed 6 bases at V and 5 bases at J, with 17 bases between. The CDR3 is CASRPPRDGDNEQFF. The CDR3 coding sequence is TGTGCCAGCAGACCCCCCCGCGACGGAGACAATGAGCAGTTCTTC.

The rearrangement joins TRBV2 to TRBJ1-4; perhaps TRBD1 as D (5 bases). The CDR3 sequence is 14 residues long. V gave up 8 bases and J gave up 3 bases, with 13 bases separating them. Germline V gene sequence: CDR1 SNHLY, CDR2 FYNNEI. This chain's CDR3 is CASYRRGANEKLFF. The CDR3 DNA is TGTGCCAGCTACAGGCGGGGGGCTAATGAAAAACTGTTTTTT.

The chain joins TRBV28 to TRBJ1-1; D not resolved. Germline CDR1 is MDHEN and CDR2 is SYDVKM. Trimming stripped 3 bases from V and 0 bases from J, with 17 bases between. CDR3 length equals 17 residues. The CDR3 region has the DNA TGTGCCAGCAGTTTGTTGACGGTCGCGGGCATGAACACTGAAGCTTTCTTT. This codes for CASSLLTVAGMNTEAFF.

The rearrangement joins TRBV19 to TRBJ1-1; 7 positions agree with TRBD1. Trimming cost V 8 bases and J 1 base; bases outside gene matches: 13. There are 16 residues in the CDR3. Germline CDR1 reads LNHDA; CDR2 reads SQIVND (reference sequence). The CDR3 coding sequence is TGTGCCAGTTTATTTTCGGGAGGGGGCCCGAACACTGAAGCTTTCTTT. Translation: CASLFSGGGPNTEAFF.

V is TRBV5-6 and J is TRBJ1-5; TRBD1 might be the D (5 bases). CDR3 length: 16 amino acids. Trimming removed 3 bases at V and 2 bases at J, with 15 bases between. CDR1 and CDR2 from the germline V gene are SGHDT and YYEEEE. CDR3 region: CASSWWGGSGNQPQHF. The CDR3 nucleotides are TGTGCCAGCAGCTGGTGGGGGGGTTCAGGCAATCAGCCCCAGCATTTT.

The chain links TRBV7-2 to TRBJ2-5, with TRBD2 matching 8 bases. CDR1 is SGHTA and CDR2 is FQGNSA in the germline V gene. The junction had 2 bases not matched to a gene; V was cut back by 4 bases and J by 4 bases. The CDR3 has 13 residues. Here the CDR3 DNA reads TGTGCCAGCAGCTCGGGACTAGGAGAGACCCAGTACTTC. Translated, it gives CASSSGLGETQYF. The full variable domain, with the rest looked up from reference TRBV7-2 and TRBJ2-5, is GAGVSQSPSNKVTEKGKDVELRCDPISGHTALYWYRQSLGQGLEFLIYFQGNSAPDKSGLPSDRFSAERTGGSVSTLTIQRTQQEDSAVYLCASSSGLGETQYFGPGTRLLVL.

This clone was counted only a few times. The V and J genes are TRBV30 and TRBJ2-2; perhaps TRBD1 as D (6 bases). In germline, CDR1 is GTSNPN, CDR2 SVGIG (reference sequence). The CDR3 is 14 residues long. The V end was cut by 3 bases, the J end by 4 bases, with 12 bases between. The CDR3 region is CAWSRGGPTGELFF. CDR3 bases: TGTGCCTGGAGCCGAGGGGGACCCACCGGGGAGCTGTTTTTT.

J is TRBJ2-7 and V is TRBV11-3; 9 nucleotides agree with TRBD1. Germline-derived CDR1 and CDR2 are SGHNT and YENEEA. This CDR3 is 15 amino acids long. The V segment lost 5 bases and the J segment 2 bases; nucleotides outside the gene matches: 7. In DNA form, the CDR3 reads TGTGCCAGCAGCGACGACAGGGGGGAAGCCTACGAGCAGTACTTC. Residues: CASSDDRGEAYEQYF.

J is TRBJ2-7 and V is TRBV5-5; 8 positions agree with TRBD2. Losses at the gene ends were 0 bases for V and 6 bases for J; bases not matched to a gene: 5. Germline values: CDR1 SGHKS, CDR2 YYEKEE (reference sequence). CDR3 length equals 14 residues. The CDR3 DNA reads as TGTGCCAGCAGCTTGGAGCGGGGGCGCGTCGAGCAGTACGTC. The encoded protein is CASSLERGRVEQYV.

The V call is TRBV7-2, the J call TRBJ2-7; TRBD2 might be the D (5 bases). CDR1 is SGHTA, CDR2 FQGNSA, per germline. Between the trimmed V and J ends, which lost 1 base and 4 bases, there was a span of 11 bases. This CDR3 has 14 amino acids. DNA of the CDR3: TGTGCCAGCAGCTTAGATCTACCGGGGTACGAGCAGTACGTC. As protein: CASSLDLPGYEQYV.

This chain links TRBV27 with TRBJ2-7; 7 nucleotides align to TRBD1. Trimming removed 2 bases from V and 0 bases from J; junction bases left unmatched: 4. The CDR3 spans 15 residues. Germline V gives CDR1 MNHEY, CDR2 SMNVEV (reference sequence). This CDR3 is CASSLQPGGSYEQYF. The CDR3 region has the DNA TGTGCCAGCAGTTTACAACCAGGGGGCTCCTACGAGCAGTACTTC.

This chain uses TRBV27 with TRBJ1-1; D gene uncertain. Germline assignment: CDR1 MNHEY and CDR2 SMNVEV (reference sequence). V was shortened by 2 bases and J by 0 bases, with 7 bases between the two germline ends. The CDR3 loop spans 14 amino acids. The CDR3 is CASSLAGVNTEAFF. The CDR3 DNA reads TGTGCCAGCAGTTTAGCCGGAGTGAACACTGAAGCTTTCTTT.

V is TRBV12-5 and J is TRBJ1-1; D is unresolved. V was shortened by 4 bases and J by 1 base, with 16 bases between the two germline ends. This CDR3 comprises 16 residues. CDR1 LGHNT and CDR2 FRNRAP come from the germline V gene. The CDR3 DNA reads TGTGCTAGTGGTTGGAACCCCCCAGGTTCGAACACTGAAGCTTTCTTT. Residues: CASGWNPPGSNTEAFF.

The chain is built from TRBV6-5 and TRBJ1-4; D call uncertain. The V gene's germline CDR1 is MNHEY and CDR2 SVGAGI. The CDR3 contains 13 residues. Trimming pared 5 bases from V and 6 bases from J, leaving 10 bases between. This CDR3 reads CASSPNADEKLFF. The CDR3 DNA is TGTGCCAGCAGTCCCAACGCGGATGAAAAACTGTTTTTT.

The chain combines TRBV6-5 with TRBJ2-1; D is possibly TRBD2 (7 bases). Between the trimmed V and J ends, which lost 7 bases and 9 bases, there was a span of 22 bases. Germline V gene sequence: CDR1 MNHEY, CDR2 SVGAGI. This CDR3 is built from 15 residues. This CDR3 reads CASTKMGGAPGEQFF. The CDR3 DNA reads TGTGCCAGCACCAAGATGGGGGGGGCCCCCGGTGAGCAGTTCTTC.

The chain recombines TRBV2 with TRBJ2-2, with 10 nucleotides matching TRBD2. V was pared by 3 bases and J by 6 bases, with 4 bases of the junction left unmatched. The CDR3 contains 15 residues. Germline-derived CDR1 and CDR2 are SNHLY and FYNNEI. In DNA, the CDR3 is TGTGCCAGCAGTGAGAGCGGGGGGGCCGCCGGGGAGCTGTTTTTT. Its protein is CASSESGGAAGELFF.

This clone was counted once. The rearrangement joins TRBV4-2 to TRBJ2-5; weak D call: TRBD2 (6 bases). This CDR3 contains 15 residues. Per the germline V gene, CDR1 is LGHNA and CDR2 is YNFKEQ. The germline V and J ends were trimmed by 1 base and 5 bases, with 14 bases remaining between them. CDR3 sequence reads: CASSQGDGGVETQYF. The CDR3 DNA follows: TGTGCCAGCAGCCAAGGGGACGGGGGAGTGGAGACCCAGTACTTC.

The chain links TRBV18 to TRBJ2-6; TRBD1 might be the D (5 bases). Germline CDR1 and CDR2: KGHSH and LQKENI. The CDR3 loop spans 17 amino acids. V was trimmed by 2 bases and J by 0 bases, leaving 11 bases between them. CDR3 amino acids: CASSPRQGYSGANVLTF. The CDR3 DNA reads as TGTGCCAGCTCACCAAGGCAGGGTTACTCTGGGGCCAACGTCCTGACTTTC.

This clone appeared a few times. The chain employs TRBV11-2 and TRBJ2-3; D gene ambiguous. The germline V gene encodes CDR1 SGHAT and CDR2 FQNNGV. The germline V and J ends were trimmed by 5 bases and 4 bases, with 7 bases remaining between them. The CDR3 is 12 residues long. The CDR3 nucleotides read TGTGCCAGCAGCACAGTAGCAGATACGCAGTATTTT. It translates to CASSTVADTQYF.

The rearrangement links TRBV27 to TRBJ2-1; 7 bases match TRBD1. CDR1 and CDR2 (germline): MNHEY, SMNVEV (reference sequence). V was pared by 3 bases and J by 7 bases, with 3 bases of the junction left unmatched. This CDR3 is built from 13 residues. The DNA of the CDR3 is TGTGCCAGCAGTTTCCAGGGGGTGAATGAGCAGTTCTTC. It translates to CASSFQGVNEQFF.

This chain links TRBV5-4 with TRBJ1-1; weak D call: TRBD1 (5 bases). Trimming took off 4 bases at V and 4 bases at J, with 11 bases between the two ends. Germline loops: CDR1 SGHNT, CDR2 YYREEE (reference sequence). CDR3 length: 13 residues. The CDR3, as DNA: TGTGCCAGCAGCGAAGGACACGGCACTGAAGCTTTCTTT. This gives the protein CASSEGHGTEAFF.

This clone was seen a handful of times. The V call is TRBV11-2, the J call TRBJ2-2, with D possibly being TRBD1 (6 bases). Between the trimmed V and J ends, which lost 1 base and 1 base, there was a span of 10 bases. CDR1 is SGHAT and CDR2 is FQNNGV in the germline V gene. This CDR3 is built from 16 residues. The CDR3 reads CASSLVWDKNTGELFF. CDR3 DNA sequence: TGTGCCAGCAGCTTAGTGTGGGACAAGAACACCGGGGAGCTGTTTTTT.

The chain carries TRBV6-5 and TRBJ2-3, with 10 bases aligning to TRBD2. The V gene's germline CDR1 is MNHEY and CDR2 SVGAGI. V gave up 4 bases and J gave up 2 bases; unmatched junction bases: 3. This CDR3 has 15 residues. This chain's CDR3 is CASSFGLAVTDTQYF. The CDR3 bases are TGTGCCAGCAGTTTCGGACTAGCGGTCACAGATACGCAGTATTTT.

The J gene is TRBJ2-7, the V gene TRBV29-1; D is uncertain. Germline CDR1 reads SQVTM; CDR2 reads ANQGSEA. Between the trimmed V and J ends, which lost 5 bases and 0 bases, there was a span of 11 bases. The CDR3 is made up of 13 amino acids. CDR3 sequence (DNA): TGCAGCGTTTTTTGGTCCAGCTCCTACGAGCAGTACTTC. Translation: CSVFWSSSYEQYF.

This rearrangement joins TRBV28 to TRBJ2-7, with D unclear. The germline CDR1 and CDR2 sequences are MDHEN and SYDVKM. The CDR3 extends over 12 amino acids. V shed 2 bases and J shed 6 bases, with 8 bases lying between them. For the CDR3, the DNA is TGTGCCAGCAGTTTACGAGCCTCCGAGCAGTACTTC. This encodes CASSLRASEQYF.

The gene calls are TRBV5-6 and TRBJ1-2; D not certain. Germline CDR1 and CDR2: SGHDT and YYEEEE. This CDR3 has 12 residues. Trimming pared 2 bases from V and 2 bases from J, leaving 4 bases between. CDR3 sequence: CASSFQNYGYTF. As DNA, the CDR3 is TGTGCCAGCAGCTTTCAGAACTATGGCTACACCTTC.

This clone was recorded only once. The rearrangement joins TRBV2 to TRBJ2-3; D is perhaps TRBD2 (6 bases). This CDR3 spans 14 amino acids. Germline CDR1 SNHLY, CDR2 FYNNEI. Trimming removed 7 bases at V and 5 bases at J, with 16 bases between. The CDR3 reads CASTQRENGDTQYF. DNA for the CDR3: TGTGCCAGCACCCAACGGGAGAATGGAGATACGCAGTATTTT.

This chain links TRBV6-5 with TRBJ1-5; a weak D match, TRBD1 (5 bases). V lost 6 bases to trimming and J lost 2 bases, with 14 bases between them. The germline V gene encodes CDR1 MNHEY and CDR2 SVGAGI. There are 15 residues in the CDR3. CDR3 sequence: CASSYDSVGNQPQHF. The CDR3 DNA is TGTGCCAGCAGCTATGACAGTGTTGGCAATCAGCCCCAGCATTTT.